Shown below are 5 T cell receptor beta chains from a single sample sequenced in a study of CD8 T cells in Susac syndrome. Random hexamers were used to reverse transcribe an amount of roughly 0.45 to 1 ug RNA. TCRdb redid the calling of the immunoSEQ multiplex PCR reads with MiXCR, one entry per CDR3 protein. The sample includes under 200,000 distinct CDR3 sequences, about 93% of them seen just once. The sequencing input was CD4+ T cells from PBMCs. These receptors were taken from a human donor in good health.

The table lists this clonotype with a count of one. The chain combines TRBV20-1 with TRBJ2-6, with D possibly being TRBD2 (5 bases). Germline V gene data show CDR1 as DFQATT and CDR2 as SNEGSKA (reference sequence). The CDR3 spans 15 residues. Trimming removed 2 bases from V and 0 bases from J, with 8 bases in between. CDR3 amino acids: CSARLGSSGANVLTF. The DNA for the CDR3 is TGCAGTGCTAGATTGGGGAGCTCTGGGGCCAACGTCCTGACTTTC.

The chain joins TRBV4-3 to TRBJ2-7; D perhaps matches TRBD1 (6 bases). V was pared by 1 base and J by 12 bases, with 13 bases between. CDR3 length equals 12 residues. The germline gives CDR1 LGHNA, CDR2 YSLEER. The CDR3 DNA reads as TGCGCCAGCAGCCAAGGCCGTAGGGACACGTACTTC. The encoded protein is CASSQGRRDTYF.

The chain combines TRBV30 with TRBJ2-1; D remains unclear. This CDR3 is built from 10 residues. Trimming removed 4 bases at V and 6 bases at J, with 4 bases between. CDR1 is GTSNPN, CDR2 SVGIG, per germline (reference sequence). The CDR3 DNA reads as TGTGCCTGGAAACGCAATGAGCAGTTCTTC. Translation: CAWKRNEQFF.

This sequence joins TRBV3-1 and TRBJ2-7; D is unclear. CDR1 is LGHDT, CDR2 YNNKEL, per germline (reference sequence). Trimming took off 1 base at V and 4 bases at J, with 11 bases between the two ends. This CDR3 is 14 amino acids long. The CDR3 DNA sequence: TGTGCCAGCAGCCAAGGGCTCGGCGGTTACGAGCAGTACTTC. It codes for CASSQGLGGYEQYF.

This sequence joins TRBV7-9 and TRBJ1-2, with D tentatively TRBD1 (5 bases). V was clipped by 5 bases and J by 4 bases, with 14 bases between them. Per germline, CDR1 SEHNR and CDR2 FQNEAQ (reference sequence). The CDR3 totals 14 residues. The chain's CDR3 is CASSPAGQGYGYTF. The DNA for the CDR3 is TGTGCCAGCAGCCCCGCCGGGCAGGGCTATGGCTACACCTTC.